The rows below give T cell receptor beta chains drawn from one sample of a study of shared clonotypes between healthy human individuals. Clones were sequenced by immunoSEQ multiplex PCR, and TCRdb holds only the in-frame ones, with some missing. The table shows approximately 620,000 clones, with less than 98% occurring only once. Material for sequencing was naive CD4+ T cells sorted from blood. These receptors were taken from a woman in her twenties or thirties in good health. Both conserved end residues are part of each CDR3.

TRBJ2-7 12 TRBV28 CASSLGMHEQYF
TRBJ2-3 15 TRBV4-2 CASSQRDRSTDTQYF
TRBJ2-7 14 TRBV27 CASSFDRGGYEQYF
TRBJ2-3 14 TRBV29-1 CSVSTGTSTDTQYF
TRBJ2-1 15 TRBV11-3 CASSLVGGTYNEQFF
TRBJ2-1 15 TRBV28 CASRGQGASLNEQFF
TRBJ1-1 14 TRBV28 CASSLGPGSTEAFF
TRBJ1-1 11 TRBV28 CASSLGTSAFF
TRBJ2-7 16 TRBV28 CASSVGEARGFFKQYF
TRBJ2-3 16 TRBV4-1 CASSTPHRGLRDTQYF
TRBJ2-7 14 TRBV27 CASSLSRGTYEQYF
TRBJ2-5 15 TRBV18 CASSPVVGSQETQYF
TRBJ2-7 15 TRBV10-3 CAISESGANSYEQYF
TRBJ2-3 15 TRBV5-1 CASDRGSGSMDTQYF
TRBJ1-1 15 TRBV15 CATSRKRVMNTEAFF
TRBJ2-7 15 TRBV9 CASSVGLAGTYEQYF
TRBJ2-2 13 TRBV27 CASSLSHTGELFF
TRBJ1-4 15 TRBV19 CASSKRGQGKEKLFF
TRBJ2-3 15 TRBV19 CASSIQGGGTDTQYF
TRBJ1-5 13 TRBV28 CASSRRANQPQHF
TRBJ2-7 16 TRBV19 CASSISADLSSYEQYF
TRBJ2-7 14 TRBV30 CAWSPFSWSSSQYF
TRBJ2-2 16 TRBV7-8 CASLKDTSGSFGELFF
TRBJ2-7 16 TRBV5-1 CASSWEDGTAVAGQYF
TRBJ1-1 12 TRBV28 CASSFRNTEAFF